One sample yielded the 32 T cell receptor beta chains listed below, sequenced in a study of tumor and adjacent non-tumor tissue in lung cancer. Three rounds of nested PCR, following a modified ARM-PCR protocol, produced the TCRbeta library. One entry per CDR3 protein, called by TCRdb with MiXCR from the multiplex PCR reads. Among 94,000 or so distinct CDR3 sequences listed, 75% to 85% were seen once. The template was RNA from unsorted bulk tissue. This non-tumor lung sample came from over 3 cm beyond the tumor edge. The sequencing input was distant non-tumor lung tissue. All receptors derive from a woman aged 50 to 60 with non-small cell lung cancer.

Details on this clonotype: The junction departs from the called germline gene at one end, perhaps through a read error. CDR3 region: CASSPEGPGGNTEALF. The CDR3, as DNA: TGTGCCAGCAGTCCCGAGGGCCCAGGAGGCAACACTGAAGCTCTCTTT. This rearrangement joins TRBV12-3 or TRBV12-4 to TRBJ1-1, with D unclear. The CDR3 runs 16 residues.

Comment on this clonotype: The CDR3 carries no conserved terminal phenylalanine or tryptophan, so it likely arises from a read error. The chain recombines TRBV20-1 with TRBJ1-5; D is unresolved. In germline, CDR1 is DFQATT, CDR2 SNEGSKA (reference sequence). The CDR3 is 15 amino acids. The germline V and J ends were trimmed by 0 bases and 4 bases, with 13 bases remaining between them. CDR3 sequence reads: CSARDGEGVNQPQHI. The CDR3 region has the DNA TGCAGTGCTAGAGATGGTGAGGGAGTGAATCAGCCCCAGCATATT.

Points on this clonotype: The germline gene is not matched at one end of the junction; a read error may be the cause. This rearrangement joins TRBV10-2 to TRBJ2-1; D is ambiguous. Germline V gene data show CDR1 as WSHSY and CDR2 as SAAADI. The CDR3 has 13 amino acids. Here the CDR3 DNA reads TGCGCCAGCAGTGTTAGTACGGGCACTGAGCATTTCTTC. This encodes CASSVSTGTEHFF.

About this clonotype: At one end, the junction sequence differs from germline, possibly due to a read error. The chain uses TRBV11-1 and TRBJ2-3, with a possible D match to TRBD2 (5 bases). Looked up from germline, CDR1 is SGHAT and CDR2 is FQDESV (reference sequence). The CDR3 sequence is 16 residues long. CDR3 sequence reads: CVSSLDLGGLGDTQYF. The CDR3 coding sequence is TGTGTCAGCAGCTTAGACCTTGGCGGACTCGGGGATACGCAGTATTTT.

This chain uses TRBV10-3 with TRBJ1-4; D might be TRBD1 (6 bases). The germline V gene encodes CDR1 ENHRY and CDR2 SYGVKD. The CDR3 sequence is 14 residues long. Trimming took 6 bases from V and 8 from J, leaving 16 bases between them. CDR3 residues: CAIRLAGAEEKLFF. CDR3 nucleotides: TGTGCCATCAGGCTGGCGGGGGCGGAGGAAAAACTGTTTTTT.

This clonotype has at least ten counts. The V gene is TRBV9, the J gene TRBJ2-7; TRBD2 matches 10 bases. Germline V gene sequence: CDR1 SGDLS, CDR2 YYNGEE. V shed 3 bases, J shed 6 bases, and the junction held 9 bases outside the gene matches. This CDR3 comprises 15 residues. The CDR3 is CASSARSGRSAEQYF. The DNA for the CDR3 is TGTGCCAGCAGCGCCCGTAGCGGGAGGTCTGCCGAGCAGTACTTC.

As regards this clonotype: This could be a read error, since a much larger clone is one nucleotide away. This chain's CDR3 is CAWAWVLSGDQYF. In DNA, the CDR3 is TGTGCCTGGGCTTGGGTCCTTTCGGGAGACCAGTACTTC. The J gene is TRBJ2-7, the V gene TRBV30; maybe TRBD2 (6 bases). The CDR3 runs 13 residues. V was pared by 5 bases and J by 10 bases, with 21 bases between. The germline gives CDR1 GTSNPN, CDR2 SVGIG (reference sequence).

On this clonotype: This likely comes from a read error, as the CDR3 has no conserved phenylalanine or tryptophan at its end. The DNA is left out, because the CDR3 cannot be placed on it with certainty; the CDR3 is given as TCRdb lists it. The CDR3: CANSLVRDSYEQYL. The chain joins TRBV11-2 to TRBJ2-7; the table names TRBD1, a call not compared with the DNA. Looked up from germline, CDR1 is SGHAT and CDR2 is FQNNGV. The CDR3 spans 14 amino acids, including both terminal residues.

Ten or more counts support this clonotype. The CDR3 protein is CASSFRGGAGFEAFF. In DNA, the CDR3 is TGTGCCAGCAGTTTTAGGGGGGGCGCGGGTTTTGAAGCTTTCTTT. V usage is TRBV27 and J usage is TRBJ1-1; D possibly corresponds to TRBD1 (6 bases). CDR1 is MNHEY and CDR2 is SMNVEV in the germline V gene (reference sequence). This CDR3 has 15 residues. Trimming shortened V by 3 bases and J by 7 bases, and 18 bases separated the two germline ends.

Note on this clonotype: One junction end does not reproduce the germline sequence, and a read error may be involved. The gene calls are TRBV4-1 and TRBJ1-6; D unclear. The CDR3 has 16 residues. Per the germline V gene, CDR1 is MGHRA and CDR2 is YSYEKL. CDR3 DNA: TGTGCCAGCAGCCAAGGTGGTGGTAGGAGGGAATCACCCCTACACTTT. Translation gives CASSQGGGRRESPLHF.

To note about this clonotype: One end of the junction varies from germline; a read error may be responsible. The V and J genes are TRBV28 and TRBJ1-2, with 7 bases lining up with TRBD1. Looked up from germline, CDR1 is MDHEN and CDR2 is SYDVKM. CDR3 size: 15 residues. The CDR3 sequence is CASHWARDSPYGYIF. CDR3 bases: TGTGCCAGCCATTGGGCAAGGGACAGCCCCTATGGCTACATCTTC.

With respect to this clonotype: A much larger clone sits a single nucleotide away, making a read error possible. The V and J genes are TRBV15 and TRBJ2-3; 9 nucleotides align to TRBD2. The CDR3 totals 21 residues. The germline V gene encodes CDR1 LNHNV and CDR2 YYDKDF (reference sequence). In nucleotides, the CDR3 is TGTTCCACCAGCAGAGATGATGGGGGGGCTAGCGGGACTTATCCGACAGATACGCAGTATTTT. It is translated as CSTSRDDGGASGTYPTDTQYF.

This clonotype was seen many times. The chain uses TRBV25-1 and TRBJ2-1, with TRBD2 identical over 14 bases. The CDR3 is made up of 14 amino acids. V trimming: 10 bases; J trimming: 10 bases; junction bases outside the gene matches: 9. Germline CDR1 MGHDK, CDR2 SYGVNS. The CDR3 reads CAIQAGTSGREQFF. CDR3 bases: TGTGCCATCCAGGCCGGGACTAGCGGGAGAGAGCAGTTCTTC.

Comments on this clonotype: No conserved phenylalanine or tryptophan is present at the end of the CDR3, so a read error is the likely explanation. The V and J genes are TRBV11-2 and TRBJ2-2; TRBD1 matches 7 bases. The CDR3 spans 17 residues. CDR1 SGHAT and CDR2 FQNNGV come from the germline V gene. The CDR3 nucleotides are TGTGCCAGCAGCTTAGTACAGGGGCCCTTCGGCACCGGTGAGCTGTTTTTA. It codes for CASSLVQGPFGTGELFL.

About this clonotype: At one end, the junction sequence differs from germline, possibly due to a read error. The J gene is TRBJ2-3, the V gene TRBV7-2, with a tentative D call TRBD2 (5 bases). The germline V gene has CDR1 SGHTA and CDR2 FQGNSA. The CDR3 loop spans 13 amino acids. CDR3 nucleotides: TGTGCCAGCAACTTAGCGCGTACAGATACGCAGTATTTT. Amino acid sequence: CASNLARTDTQYF.

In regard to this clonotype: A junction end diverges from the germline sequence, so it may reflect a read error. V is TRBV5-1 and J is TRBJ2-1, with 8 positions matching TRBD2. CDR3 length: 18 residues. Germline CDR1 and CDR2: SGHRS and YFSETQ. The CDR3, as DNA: TGCGCTAGCAGCCCGGGGAATAGCGGGACGAGCTCCTACAATGAGCAGTTCTTC. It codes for CASSPGNSGTSSYNEQFF.

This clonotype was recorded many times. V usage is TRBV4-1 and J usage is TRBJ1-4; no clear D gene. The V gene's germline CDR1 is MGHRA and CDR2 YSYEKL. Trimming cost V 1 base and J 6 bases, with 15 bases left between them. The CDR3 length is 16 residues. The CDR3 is CASSQGKQSSDEKLFF. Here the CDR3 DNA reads TGCGCCAGCAGCCAAGGTAAGCAGTCCTCTGATGAAAAACTGTTTTTT.

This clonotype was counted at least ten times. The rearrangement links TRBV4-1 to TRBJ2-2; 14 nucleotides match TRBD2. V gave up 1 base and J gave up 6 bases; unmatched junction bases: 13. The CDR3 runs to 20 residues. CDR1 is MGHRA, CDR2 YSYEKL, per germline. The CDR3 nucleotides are TGCGCCAGCAGCCAAGGACTAGCGGGAGGGCCAAAGGGCGGTTCCGGGGAGCTGTTTTTT. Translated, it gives CASSQGLAGGPKGGSGELFF.

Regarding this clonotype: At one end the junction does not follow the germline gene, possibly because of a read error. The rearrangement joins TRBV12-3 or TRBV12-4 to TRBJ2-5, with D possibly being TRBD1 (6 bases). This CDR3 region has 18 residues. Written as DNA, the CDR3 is TGTGCCAGCAGTTTACGACCCTTAGGGAGTTGGACAGAAGAGACCCAATACTTC. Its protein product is CASSLRPLGSWTEETQYF.

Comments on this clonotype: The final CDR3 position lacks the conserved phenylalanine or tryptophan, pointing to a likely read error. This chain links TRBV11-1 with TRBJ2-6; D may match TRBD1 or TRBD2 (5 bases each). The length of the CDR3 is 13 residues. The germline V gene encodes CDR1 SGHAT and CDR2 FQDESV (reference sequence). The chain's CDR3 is CASSRGEANVLTL. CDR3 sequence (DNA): TGTGCTAGTTCCAGAGGGGAGGCCAACGTCCTGACTCTC.

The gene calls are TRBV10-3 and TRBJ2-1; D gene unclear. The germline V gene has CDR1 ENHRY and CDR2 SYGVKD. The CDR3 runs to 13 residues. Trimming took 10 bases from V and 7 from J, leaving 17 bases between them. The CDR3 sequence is CATSIANDNEQFF. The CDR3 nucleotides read TGTGCCACATCAATTGCGAATGATAATGAGCAGTTCTTC.

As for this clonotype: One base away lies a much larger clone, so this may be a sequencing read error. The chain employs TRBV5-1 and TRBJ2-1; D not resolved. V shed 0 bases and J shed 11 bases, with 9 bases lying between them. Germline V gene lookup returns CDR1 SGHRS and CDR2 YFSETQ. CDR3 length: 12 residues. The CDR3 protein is CASSLAENQQFF. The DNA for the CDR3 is TGCGCCAGCAGCTTGGCGGAGAATCAGCAGTTCTTC.

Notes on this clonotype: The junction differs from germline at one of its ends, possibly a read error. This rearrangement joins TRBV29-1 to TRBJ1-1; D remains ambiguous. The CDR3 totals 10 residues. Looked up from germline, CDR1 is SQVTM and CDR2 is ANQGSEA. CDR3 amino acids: CSVANTEVFF. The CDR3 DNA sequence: TGCAGCGTCGCGAACACTGAAGTTTTCTTT.

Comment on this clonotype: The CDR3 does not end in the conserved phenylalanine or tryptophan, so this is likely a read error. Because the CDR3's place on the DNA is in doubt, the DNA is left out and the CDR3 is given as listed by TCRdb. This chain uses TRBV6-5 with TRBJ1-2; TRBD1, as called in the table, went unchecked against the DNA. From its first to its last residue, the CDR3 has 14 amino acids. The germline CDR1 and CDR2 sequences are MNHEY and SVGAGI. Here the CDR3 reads CASSYSNRGYGYTL.

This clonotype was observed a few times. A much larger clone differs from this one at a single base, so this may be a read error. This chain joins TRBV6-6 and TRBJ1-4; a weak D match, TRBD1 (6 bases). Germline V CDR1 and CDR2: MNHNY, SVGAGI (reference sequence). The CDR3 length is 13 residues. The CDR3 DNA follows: TGTGCCAGCAGGGCAGGGGCGGATGAAGAACTGTTTTTT. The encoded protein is CASRAGADEELFF.

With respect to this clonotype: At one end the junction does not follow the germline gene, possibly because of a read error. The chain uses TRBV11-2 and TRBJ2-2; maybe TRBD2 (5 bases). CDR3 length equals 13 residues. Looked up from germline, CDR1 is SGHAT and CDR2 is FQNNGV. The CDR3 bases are TGTGCTAGCAGCTTTGAGAATACCGGGAAGCTGTTTTTT. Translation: CASSFENTGKLFF. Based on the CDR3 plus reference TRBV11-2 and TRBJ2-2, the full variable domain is EAGVAQSPRYKIIEKRQSVAFWCNPISGHATLYWYQQILGQGPKLLIQFQNNGVVDDSQLPKDRFSAERLKGVDSTLKIQPAKLEDSAVYLCASSFENTGKLFFGEGSRLTVL.

The CDR3 sequence is CASSGLAGLSDEQFF. In nucleotides, the CDR3 is TGTGCCAGCAGTGGACTAGCGGGCCTCTCCGATGAGCAGTTCTTC. The rearrangement joins TRBV12-3 or TRBV12-4 to TRBJ2-1, with 11 bases lining up with TRBD2. V lost 5 bases, J lost 8 bases, and 8 bases stayed unmatched. This CDR3 has 15 residues.

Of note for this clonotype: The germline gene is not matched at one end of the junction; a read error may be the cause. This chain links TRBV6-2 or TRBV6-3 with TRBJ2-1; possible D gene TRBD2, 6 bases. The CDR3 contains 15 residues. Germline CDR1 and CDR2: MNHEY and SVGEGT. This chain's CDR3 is CASSYSVWGGYDQFF. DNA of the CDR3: TGTGCCAGCAGTTACTCAGTGTGGGGAGGCTATGATCAGTTCTTC.

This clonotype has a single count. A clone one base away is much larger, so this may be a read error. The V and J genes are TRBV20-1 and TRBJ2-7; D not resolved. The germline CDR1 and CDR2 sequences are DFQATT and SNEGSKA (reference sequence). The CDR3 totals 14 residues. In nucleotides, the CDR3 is TGCAGTGCTAGCGATGTGGATCTCTCCTACGGGCAGTACTTC. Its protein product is CSASDVDLSYGQYF.

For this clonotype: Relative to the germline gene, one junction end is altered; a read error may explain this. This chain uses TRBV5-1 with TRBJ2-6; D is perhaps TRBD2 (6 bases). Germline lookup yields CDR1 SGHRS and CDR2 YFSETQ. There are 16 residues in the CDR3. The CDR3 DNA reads TGCGCCAGCAGGCGGGACGCCGGCTCTGTGGCCAACTTCCTGTCTTTC. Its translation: CASRRDAGSVANFLSF.

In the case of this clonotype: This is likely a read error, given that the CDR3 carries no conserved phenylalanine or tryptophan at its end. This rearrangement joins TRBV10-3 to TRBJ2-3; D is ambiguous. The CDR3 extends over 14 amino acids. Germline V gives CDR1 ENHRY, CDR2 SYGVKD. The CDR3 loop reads CAIRLEESTDTQYL. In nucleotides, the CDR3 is TGTGCCATCAGATTAGAGGAGAGCACAGATACACAGTATTTA.

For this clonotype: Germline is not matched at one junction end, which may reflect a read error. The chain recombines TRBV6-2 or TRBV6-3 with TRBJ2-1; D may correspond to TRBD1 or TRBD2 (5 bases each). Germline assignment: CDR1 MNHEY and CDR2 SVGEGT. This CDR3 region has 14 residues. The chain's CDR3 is CASSYGASYNEQFF. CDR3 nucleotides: TGTGCAAGCAGTTACGGGGCTAGTTACAATGAGCAGTTCTTC.